Listed below are T cell receptor beta chains from one sample, sequenced in a study of blood T cell repertoires in COVID-19. TCRdb's table, derived via immunoSEQ multiplex PCR, lists solely in-frame clones and lacks some. The sample records approximately 180,000 clones, roughly 82% being singletons. Sequencing input: peripheral blood. The receptors originated from a woman in her sixties or seventies with acute or convalescent COVID-19. The CDR3 runs from the conserved cysteine through the conserved F or W. D genes are given only for firm matches. Some rows mark clone size as missing; the rest say once, few, many or name a class of expanded clone.

J gene: TRBJ2-3; clone size: .; V gene: TRBV4-1; D gene: TRBD1; CDR3 DNA: TGCGCCAGCAGTCGTCAGGGGGATTCTAGCACAGATACGCAGTATTTT; CDR3 protein: CASSRQGDSSTDTQYF
J gene: TRBJ1-1; clone size: .; V gene: TRBV5-1; D gene: TRBD1; CDR3 DNA: TGCGCCAGCAGCGGAACAGGGGTTCGGACTGAAGCTTTCTTT; CDR3 protein: CASSGTGVRTEAFF
J gene: TRBJ2-3; clone size: .; V gene: TRBV24-1; D gene: TRBD2; CDR3 DNA: TGTGCCACCAGTGACCCTCTTAGCGGGGGGGCCGCAGATACGCAGTATTTT; CDR3 protein: CATSDPLSGGAADTQYF
J gene: TRBJ2-5; clone size: .; V gene: TRBV5-8; D gene: TRBD2; CDR3 DNA: TGTGCCAGCAGCTCGGGACTGGGGAGGGGATCTCAAGAGACCCAGTACTTC; CDR3 protein: CASSSGLGRGSQETQYF
J gene: TRBJ1-2; clone size: .; V gene: TRBV10-2; D gene: .; CDR3 DNA: TGCGCCAGCAGTGAGTCGAGACAGATCTATGGCTACACCTTC; CDR3 protein: CASSESRQIYGYTF
J gene: TRBJ1-5; clone size: .; V gene: TRBV2; D gene: TRBD1; CDR3 DNA: TGTGCCAGCAGCCCCGGGACAGGGGTACGAGACAATCAGCCCCAGCATTTT; CDR3 protein: CASSPGTGVRDNQPQHF
J gene: TRBJ2-1; clone size: once; V gene: TRBV11-1; D gene: .; CDR3 DNA: TGTGCCAGCAGCAAAAGCGAGGCCCGAAGCTACAATGAGCAGTTCTTC; CDR3 protein: CASSKSEARSYNEQFF
J gene: TRBJ1-1; clone size: few; V gene: TRBV12-3/TRBV12-4; D gene: .; CDR3 DNA: TGTGCCAGCAGTCCAGGGTGGGCTGAAGCTTTCTTT; CDR3 protein: CASSPGWAEAFF
J gene: TRBJ2-3; clone size: .; V gene: TRBV4-3; D gene: TRBD1; CDR3 DNA: TGCGCCAGCAGCCAAGGAGGGGGCGCGATGGGTACGCAGTATTTT; CDR3 protein: CASSQGGGAMGTQYF
J gene: TRBJ1-6; clone size: few; V gene: TRBV6-4; D gene: .; CDR3 DNA: TGTGCCAGCAGTCCCCAGGGTAGTCGCTATAATTCACCCCTCCACTTT; CDR3 protein: CASSPQGSRYNSPLHF
J gene: TRBJ2-5; clone size: .; V gene: TRBV7-8; D gene: .; CDR3 DNA: TGTGCCAGCAGCCTTACAGGTCTCCAAGAGACCCAGTACTTC; CDR3 protein: CASSLTGLQETQYF
J gene: TRBJ2-7; clone size: .; V gene: TRBV7-2; D gene: .; CDR3 DNA: TGTGCCAGCAGCCCGTCGGTACAGGCCTCCTACGAGCAGTACTTC; CDR3 protein: CASSPSVQASYEQYF
J gene: TRBJ2-7; clone size: .; V gene: TRBV3-1/TRBV3-2; D gene: .; CDR3 DNA: TGTGCCAGCAGAAAGAAGGGGAACCGGCAGTACTTC; CDR3 protein: CASRKKGNRQYF
J gene: TRBJ1-2; clone size: .; V gene: TRBV7-2; D gene: .; CDR3 DNA: TGTGCCAGCAGCTTAGCCGCCAACACAGGCTACACCTTC; CDR3 protein: CASSLAANTGYTF
J gene: TRBJ2-7; clone size: .; V gene: TRBV5-1; D gene: .; CDR3 DNA: TGCGCCAGCAGCTTGTCTCAGGGGACCTACGAGCAGTACTTC; CDR3 protein: CASSLSQGTYEQYF
J gene: TRBJ1-2; clone size: .; V gene: TRBV28; D gene: .; CDR3 DNA: TGTGCCAGCAGTCTTGGGAGTTTCAATGGCTACACCTTC; CDR3 protein: CASSLGSFNGYTF
J gene: TRBJ1-1; clone size: .; V gene: TRBV27; D gene: TRBD1; CDR3 DNA: TGTGCCAGCAGCAGGGGGCTGAACACTGAAGCTTTCTTT; CDR3 protein: CASSRGLNTEAFF
J gene: TRBJ1-1; clone size: .; V gene: TRBV18; D gene: .; CDR3 DNA: TGTGCCAGCTCACTGAGTCCGGGTGGGGGCGAAGCTTTCTTT; CDR3 protein: CASSLSPGGGEAFF
J gene: TRBJ2-6; clone size: .; V gene: TRBV6-5; D gene: TRBD2; CDR3 DNA: TGTGCCACAAGGCGGGACTACTCTGGGGCCAACGTCCTGACTTTC; CDR3 protein: CATRRDYSGANVLTF
J gene: TRBJ1-5; clone size: once; V gene: TRBV30; D gene: .; CDR3 DNA: TGTGCCTGGAGTCCGGGGATTTTTCAGCCCCAGCATTTT; CDR3 protein: CAWSPGIFQPQHF
J gene: TRBJ2-1; clone size: .; V gene: TRBV6-5; D gene: TRBD2; CDR3 DNA: TGTGCCAGCAGTTACGTCGGGACTAGCGGATACAATGAGCAGTTCTTC; CDR3 protein: CASSYVGTSGYNEQFF
J gene: TRBJ2-6; clone size: .; V gene: TRBV7-9; D gene: .; CDR3 DNA: TGTGCCAGCAGCTCCCGGGGGATCTCTGGGGCCAACGTCCTGACTTTC; CDR3 protein: CASSSRGISGANVLTF
J gene: TRBJ1-2; clone size: once; V gene: TRBV3-1/TRBV3-2; D gene: TRBD1; CDR3 DNA: TGTGCCAGCAGCCAACCCATCCCACAGGGGGCGCGCCCCTATGGCTACACCTTC; CDR3 protein: CASSQPIPQGARPYGYTF
J gene: TRBJ1-1; clone size: .; V gene: TRBV5-1; D gene: TRBD1; CDR3 DNA: TGCGCCAGCAGCTCGACAGGGGGGTGGACTGAAGCTTTCTTT; CDR3 protein: CASSSTGGWTEAFF
J gene: TRBJ2-7; clone size: .; V gene: TRBV15; D gene: TRBD1; CDR3 DNA: TGTGCCACCAGCCCGGGACAGGGCTACTACGAGCAGTACTTC; CDR3 protein: CATSPGQGYYEQYF
J gene: TRBJ2-3; clone size: once; V gene: TRBV7-9; D gene: TRBD2; CDR3 DNA: TGTGCCAGCAGCTTAACTAGCGGGGGTCTAGATACGCAGTATTTT; CDR3 protein: CASSLTSGGLDTQYF
J gene: TRBJ2-3; clone size: .; V gene: TRBV6-5; D gene: TRBD2; CDR3 DNA: TGTGCCAGCCGGGAGACTAGCGGGACCACAGATACGCAGTATTTT; CDR3 protein: CASRETSGTTDTQYF
J gene: TRBJ2-5; clone size: .; V gene: TRBV27; D gene: TRBD2; CDR3 DNA: TGTGCCAGCAGTTTGGCTAGCGGGGGATTGGAAGAGACCCAGTACTTC; CDR3 protein: CASSLASGGLEETQYF
J gene: TRBJ1-5; clone size: .; V gene: TRBV7-3; D gene: TRBD1; CDR3 DNA: TGTGCCAGCAGCAGGCTGCGTAGACTTGGACAGGCGGATTTAAATCAGCCCCAGCATTTT; CDR3 protein: CASSRLRRLGQADLNQPQHF